These 10 T cell receptor beta chains were all obtained from the same sample, sequenced in a study of shared clonotypes between healthy human individuals. Produced via immunoSEQ multiplex PCR; TCRdb's table is partial and in-frame only. Of 550,000 to 700,000 clones in the sample, around three quarters were seen once. Sample: memory CD4+ T cells sorted from blood. Subset described: CD45RA-negative fraction. The source is a woman aged 30 to 39 in good health.

The genes are TRBV25-1 and TRBJ2-7; no firm D call. The germline V gene encodes CDR1 MGHDK and CDR2 SYGVNS. Trimming stripped 1 base from V and 3 bases from J, with 7 bases between. This CDR3 contains 13 residues. CDR3 protein: CASSELASYEQYF. In nucleotides, the CDR3 is TGTGCCAGCAGTGAATTGGCCAGCTACGAGCAGTACTTC.

The chain employs TRBV2 and TRBJ2-2; the D gene is possibly TRBD1 (6 bases). V lost 2 bases to trimming and J lost 3 bases, with 13 bases between them. The CDR3 length is 16 residues. From germline, CDR1 is SNHLY and CDR2 FYNNEI. The CDR3: CASSENMDRYTGELFF. In DNA form, the CDR3 reads TGTGCCAGCAGTGAAAACATGGACAGATACACCGGGGAGCTGTTTTTT. Based on the CDR3 plus reference TRBV2 and TRBJ2-2, the full variable domain is EPEVTQTPSHQVTQMGQEVILRCVPISNHLYFYWYRQILGQKVEFLVSFYNNEISEKSEIFDDQFSVERPDGSNFTLKIRSTKLEDSAMYFCASSENMDRYTGELFFGEGSRLTVL.

V and J are TRBV18 and TRBJ2-3; 7 nucleotides match TRBD2. After removal of 4 bases from V and 5 bases from J, the junction contained 12 bases not matched to a gene. The CDR3 is 16 amino acids. Germline-derived CDR1 and CDR2 are KGHSH and LQKENI. The CDR3 DNA follows: TGTGCCAGCTCACTTCGTAAGCGGGATGGGGGAGATACGCAGTATTTT. Protein: CASSLRKRDGGDTQYF.

This clone was counted between two and nine times. V usage is TRBV5-1 and J usage is TRBJ2-5; D is possibly TRBD1 or TRBD2 (7 bases each). V was clipped by 4 bases and J by 5 bases, with 18 bases between them. The germline V gene encodes CDR1 SGHRS and CDR2 YFSETQ. This CDR3 region has 15 residues. The DNA for the CDR3 is TGCGCCAGCAGCACTCGACAGGGAGGGGCCGAGACCCAGTACTTC. This codes for CASSTRQGGAETQYF.

This clone was recorded once. The chain couples TRBV27 to TRBJ2-7, with 8 bases aligning to TRBD1. The CDR3 spans 15 residues. V lost 6 bases to trimming and J lost 0 bases; unmatched junction nucleotides: 7. Germline V gene sequence: CDR1 MNHEY, CDR2 SMNVEV (reference sequence). The chain's CDR3 is CASRRGQVPSYEQYF. CDR3 nucleotides: TGTGCCAGCAGGAGGGGACAGGTGCCCTCCTACGAGCAGTACTTC.

This sequence joins TRBV6-1 and TRBJ2-1; the D is unclear. The germline gives CDR1 MNHNS, CDR2 SASEGT. This CDR3 has 15 residues. Trimming removed 4 bases from V and 4 bases from J, with 14 bases in between. CDR3 in DNA: TGTGCCAGCAGTGTTAAGGGTACCACTTACAATGAGCAGTTCTTC. Protein: CASSVKGTTYNEQFF.

V and J are TRBV6-1 and TRBJ1-2, with unresolved D. With 8 bases removed from V and 5 bases from J, the gap between germline ends came to 9 bases. The length of the CDR3 is 11 residues. Looked up from germline, CDR1 is MNHNS and CDR2 is SASEGT. CDR3 DNA: TGTGCCAGCTCCCGTGTTTATGGCTACACCTTC. It codes for CASSRVYGYTF.

This chain joins TRBV29-1 and TRBJ2-7, with TRBD2 identical over 7 bases. The CDR3 loop spans 14 amino acids. V was pared by 5 bases and J by 0 bases, with 7 bases of the junction left unmatched. Germline CDR1 SQVTM, CDR2 ANQGSEA. The CDR3 nucleotides are TGCAGCGTTTTAACCGGGACTAACTCCTACGAGCAGTACTTC. It encodes CSVLTGTNSYEQYF.

This clone was seen only once. The J gene is TRBJ1-2, the V gene TRBV21-1. TRBV21-1 has pseudogene status. CDR3 length: 14 amino acids. CDR3 sequence: CASSKERDNYGYTF. CDR3 DNA: TGTGCCAGCAGCAAAGAGAGGGACAACTATGGCTACACCTTC.

This clone is a singleton in its sample. The rearrangement uses TRBV4-1 and TRBJ1-6; TRBD1 matches 7 bases. Germline CDR1 is MGHRA and CDR2 is YSYEKL. The CDR3 consists of 14 residues. J lost 5 bases, V lost 4 bases, and 2 bases had no gene match. The CDR3 DNA reads TGCGCCAGCAGCCTCCAGGGGGATAATTCACCCCTCCACTTT. Protein product: CASSLQGDNSPLHF.